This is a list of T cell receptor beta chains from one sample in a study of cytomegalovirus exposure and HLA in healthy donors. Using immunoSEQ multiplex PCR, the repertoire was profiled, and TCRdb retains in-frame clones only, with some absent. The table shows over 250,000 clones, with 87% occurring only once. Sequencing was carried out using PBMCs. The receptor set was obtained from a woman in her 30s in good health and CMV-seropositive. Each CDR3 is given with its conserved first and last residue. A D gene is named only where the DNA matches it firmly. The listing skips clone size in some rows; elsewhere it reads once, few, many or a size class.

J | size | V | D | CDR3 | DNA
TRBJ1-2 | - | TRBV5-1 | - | CASSLAPGGYTF | TGCGCCAGCAGCTTGGCCCCGGGGGGGTACACCTTC
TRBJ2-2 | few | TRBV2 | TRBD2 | CASMDIAGFTGELFF | TGTGCCAGCATGGACATAGCGGGATTCACCGGGGAGCTGTTTTTT
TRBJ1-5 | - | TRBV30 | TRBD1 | CAWSKGQGVQPQHF | TGTGCCTGGAGTAAGGGGCAGGGGGTTCAGCCCCAGCATTTT
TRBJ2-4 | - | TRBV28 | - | CASSTRRNIQYF | TGTGCCAGCAGCACCCGCCGAAACATTCAGTACTTC
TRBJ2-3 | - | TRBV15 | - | CATSIVGGRTDTQYF | TGTGCCACCAGCATAGTGGGGGGACGGACAGATACGCAGTATTTT
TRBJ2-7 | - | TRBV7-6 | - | CASLLTALGPQVFYEQYF | TGTGCCAGCTTACTTACCGCCCTGGGCCCCCAGGTTTTCTACGAGCAGTACTTC
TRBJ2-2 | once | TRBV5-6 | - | CASGKQVAGELFF | TGTGCCAGCGGAAAACAGGTTGCCGGGGAGCTGTTTTTT
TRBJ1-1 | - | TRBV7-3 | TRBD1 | CASSSRSGTGLTEAFF | TGTGCCAGCAGCTCGCGTTCCGGGACAGGGCTCACTGAAGCTTTCTTT
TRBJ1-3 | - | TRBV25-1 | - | CASSSGAGNTIYF | TGTGCCAGCAGTAGCGGAGCTGGAAACACCATATATTTT
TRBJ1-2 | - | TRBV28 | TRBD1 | CASSEIRTGGEGYTF | TGTGCCAGCAGCGAAATACGCACAGGGGGCGAAGGCTACACCTTC
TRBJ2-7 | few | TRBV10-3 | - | CAASGTSYEQYF | TGTGCCGCCTCCGGGACGAGCTACGAGCAGTACTTC
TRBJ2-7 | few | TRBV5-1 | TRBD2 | CASTAGRETYEQYF | TGCGCCAGCACCGCCGGGAGGGAAACCTACGAGCAGTACTTC
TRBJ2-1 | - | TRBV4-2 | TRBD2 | CASRQGSGGFYNEQFF | TGTGCCAGCAGGCAGGGTAGCGGGGGATTCTACAATGAGCAGTTCTTC
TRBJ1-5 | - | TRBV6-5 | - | CASSKDSTAQPQHF | TGTGCCAGCAGTAAAGATTCAACAGCTCAGCCCCAGCATTTT
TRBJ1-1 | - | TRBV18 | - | CASSQWGDTEAFF | TGTGCCAGCTCCCAGTGGGGGGACACTGAAGCTTTCTTT
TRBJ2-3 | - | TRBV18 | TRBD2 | CASSLVAGGVDTQYF | TGTGCCAGCTCACTGGTAGCGGGGGGCGTAGATACGCAGTATTTT
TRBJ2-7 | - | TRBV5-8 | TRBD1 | CASSQGQYEQYF | TGTGCCAGCAGCCAGGGACAGTACGAGCAGTACTTC
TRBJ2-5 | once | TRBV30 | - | CAWKYPGGTQYF | TGTGCCTGGAAATATCCCGGTGGGACCCAGTACTTC
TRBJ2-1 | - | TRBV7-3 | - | CASSLSDWDEQFF | TGTGCCAGCAGCTTAAGCGACTGGGATGAGCAGTTCTTC
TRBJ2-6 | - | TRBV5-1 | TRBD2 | CASSFVAGATSGANVLTF | TGCGCCAGCAGCTTTGTAGCGGGGGCTACCTCTGGGGCCAACGTCCTGACTTTC
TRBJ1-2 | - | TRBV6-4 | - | CATGTSRGYTF | TGTGCCACAGGGACTTCGAGGGGCTACACCTTC
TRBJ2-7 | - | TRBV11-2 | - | CASSDYEQYF | TGTGCCAGCAGCGACTACGAGCAGTACTTC
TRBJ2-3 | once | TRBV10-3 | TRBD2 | CAIGGLHTDTQYF | TGTGCCATCGGGGGACTACACACAGATACGCAGTATTTT
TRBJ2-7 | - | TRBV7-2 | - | CASSSGTEKLYEQYF | TGTGCCAGCAGCTCTGGGACGGAGAAGCTCTACGAGCAGTACTTC
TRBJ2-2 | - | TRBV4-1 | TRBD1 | CAGGTGDGRNTGELFF | TGCGCCGGTGGGACAGGCGACGGTCGGAACACCGGGGAGCTGTTTTTT
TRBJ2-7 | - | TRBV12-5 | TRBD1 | CASANNPLTGFRNEQYF | TGTGCTAGTGCAAATAACCCCTTGACAGGGTTCAGAAACGAGCAGTACTTC
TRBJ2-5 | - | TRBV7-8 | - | CASSLERQAVETQYF | TGTGCCAGCAGCTTAGAGAGGCAGGCAGTAGAGACCCAGTACTTC
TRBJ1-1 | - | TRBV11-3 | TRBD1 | CASSQPGTGNTEAFF | TGTGCCAGCAGCCAACCAGGGACAGGGAACACTGAAGCTTTCTTT
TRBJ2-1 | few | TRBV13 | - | CASTPSASGYNEQFF | TGTGCCAGCACCCCGTCGGCTAGTGGTTACAATGAGCAGTTCTTC
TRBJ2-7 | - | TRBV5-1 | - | CASSSPESSYEQYF | TGCGCCAGCAGCTCCCCGGAGAGCTCCTACGAGCAGTACTTC
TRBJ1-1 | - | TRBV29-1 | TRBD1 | CSVPQTRGHTEAFF | TGCAGCGTTCCCCAAACCAGGGGGCACACTGAAGCTTTCTTT
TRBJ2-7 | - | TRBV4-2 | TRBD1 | CASSQDGQGSYEQYF | TGTGCCAGCAGCCAAGACGGACAGGGATCCTACGAGCAGTACTTC
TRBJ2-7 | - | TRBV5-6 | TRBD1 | CASSWGTGGYEQYF | TGTGCCAGCAGCTGGGGGACAGGGGGCTACGAGCAGTACTTC
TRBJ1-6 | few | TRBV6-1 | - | CASSVDGNSPLHF | TGTGCCAGCAGTGTAGACGGGAATTCACCCCTCCACTTT
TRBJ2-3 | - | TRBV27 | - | CASSLFGADTQYF | TGTGCCAGCAGTTTATTTGGGGCAGATACGCAGTATTTT
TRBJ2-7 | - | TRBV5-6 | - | CASSRRYEQYF | TGTGCCAGCAGCAGGCGGTACGAGCAGTACTTC
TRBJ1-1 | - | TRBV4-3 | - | CASSQSDRRVGSEAFF | TGCGCCAGCAGCCAATCAGATCGCAGGGTAGGATCGGAAGCTTTCTTT
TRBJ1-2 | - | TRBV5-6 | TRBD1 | CASSPRDRADYGYTF | TGTGCCAGCAGCCCCAGGGACAGGGCAGACTATGGCTACACCTTC
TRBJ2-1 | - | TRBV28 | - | CAAQRGGGRYEQFF | TGTGCCGCCCAAAGGGGGGGAGGTCGGTATGAGCAGTTCTTC
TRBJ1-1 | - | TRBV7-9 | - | CASSPWGTEAFF | TGTGCCAGCAGCCCGTGGGGTACTGAAGCTTTCTTT
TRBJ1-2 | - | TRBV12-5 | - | CASGQSGWGLGYTF | TGTGCTAGTGGTCAATCGGGTTGGGGACTTGGCTACACCTTC
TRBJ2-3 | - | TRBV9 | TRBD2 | CASSPSGLAGTSSTDTQYF | TGTGCCAGCAGCCCGTCGGGACTAGCGGGGACCTCTAGCACAGATACGCAGTATTTT
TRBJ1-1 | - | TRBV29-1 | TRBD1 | CSVAQRTGPNTEAFF | TGCAGCGTTGCCCAACGGACAGGTCCAAACACTGAAGCTTTCTTT
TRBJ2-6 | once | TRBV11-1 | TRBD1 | CASSDPTGGVNVLTF | TGTGCCAGCAGCGATCCGACAGGGGGAGTCAACGTCCTGACTTTC
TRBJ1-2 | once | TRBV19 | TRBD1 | CASSKGQGFNYGYTF | TGTGCCAGTAGTAAGGGACAGGGGTTTAACTATGGCTACACCTTC